These 9 T cell receptor beta chains were all obtained from the same sample, sequenced in a study of blood T cell repertoires in COVID-19 (dated by TCRdb to 2019 to 2021). To prepare the library, the immunoSEQ multiplex PCR assay was applied. Imported from immuneACCESS, the table was reduced by TCRdb to in-frame sequences with V and J called. These copies leave out some clones; in studies compared against another copy, an unresolved V gene accounts for under half, and the cause of the remainder is not known. Within this sample are roughly 290,000 clones, with 87% of them counted one time only. The ten largest clonotypes hold approximately 5.7% of the sample. Sequenced material: PBMCs or T cells enriched from blood (not recorded which). The receptor source for this set is a middle-aged woman who had recovered from COVID-19.

The chain uses TRBV2 and TRBJ2-7, with 10 bases identical to TRBD2. V trimming: 8 bases; J trimming: 5 bases; junction bases outside the gene matches: 3. This CDR3 has 12 amino acids. The germline V gene encodes CDR1 SNHLY and CDR2 FYNNEI. The CDR3 spells CASVLAGDEQYF. CDR3 sequence (DNA): TGTGCCAGCGTCCTAGCGGGAGACGAGCAGTACTTC.

The V gene is TRBV28, the J gene TRBJ1-2; 7 nucleotides agree with TRBD1. CDR3 length: 14 residues. In germline, CDR1 is MDHEN, CDR2 SYDVKM. J was trimmed by 3 bases and V by 4 bases; bases with no gene match: 5. The DNA of the CDR3 is TGTGCCAGCAGTTACGACAGGGCGGACTATGGCTACACCTTC. Encoded protein: CASSYDRADYGYTF.

The genes are TRBV18 and TRBJ1-5; 9 bases are shared with TRBD1. Trimming at V came to 6 bases and at J to 6 bases, leaving 3 bases not matched to a gene. Germline CDR1 is KGHSH and CDR2 is LQKENI. The CDR3 is made up of 13 amino acids. The CDR3 coding sequence is TGTGCCAGCTCGGGGGACAGGGTTCAGCCCCAGCATTTT. It encodes CASSGDRVQPQHF.

The chain joins TRBV6-1 to TRBJ2-7, with 8 bases fitting TRBD2. The trim removed 0 bases at V and 4 bases at J, leaving 8 bases unmatched. CDR3 length equals 16 residues. Germline CDR1 MNHNS, CDR2 SASEGT. DNA for the CDR3: TGTGCCAGCAGTGAAGCATTAGGCGGGAGGTTTTACGAGCAGTACTTC. Residues: CASSEALGGRFYEQYF.

This chain uses TRBV28 with TRBJ2-1, with TRBD1 as a possible D gene (5 bases). V gave up 4 bases and J gave up 10 bases, with 11 bases separating them. The CDR3 contains 12 residues. Per the germline V gene, CDR1 is MDHEN and CDR2 is SYDVKM. The CDR3: CASSSQGKEQFF. The CDR3 bases are TGTGCCAGCAGTTCCCAGGGTAAGGAGCAGTTCTTC.

The chain employs TRBV7-3 and TRBJ1-3; D is uncertain. In germline, CDR1 is SGHTA, CDR2 FQGTGA. Trimming left V 2 bases short and J 0 bases short, with 5 bases between. This CDR3 comprises 14 residues. The CDR3 loop is CASSLGPSGNTIYF. CDR3 in DNA: TGTGCCAGCAGCTTAGGGCCCTCTGGAAACACCATATATTTT.

The chain joins TRBV2 to TRBJ1-6; D not resolved. Trimming took 5 bases from V and 7 from J, leaving 3 bases between them. Germline-derived CDR1 and CDR2 are SNHLY and FYNNEI. This CDR3 comprises 11 residues. CDR3 in DNA: TGTGCCAGCAGTCGGAATTCACCCCTCCACTTT. Residues: CASSRNSPLHF.

The chain joins TRBV5-4 to TRBJ2-1; 12 bases are shared with TRBD1. Per germline, CDR1 SGHNT and CDR2 YYREEE (reference sequence). V gave up 6 bases and J gave up 7 bases; unmatched junction bases: 5. This CDR3 is built from 14 residues. DNA for the CDR3: TGTGCCAGCACTTTGGGACAGGGGGCGAATGAGCAGTTCTTC. Residues: CASTLGQGANEQFF. Full variable domain (outside the CDR3, taken from reference TRBV5-4 and TRBJ2-1): ETGVTQSPTHLIKTRGQQVTLRCSSQSGHNTVSWYQQALGQGPQFIFQYYREEENGRGNFPPRFSGLQFPNYSSELNVNALELDDSALYLCASTLGQGANEQFFGPGTRLTVL.

The rearrangement uses TRBV11-1 and TRBJ2-1, with a tentative D call TRBD2 (6 bases). The germline V gene encodes CDR1 SGHAT and CDR2 FQDESV (reference sequence). The length of the CDR3 is 13 residues. With 5 bases removed from V and 8 bases from J, the gap between germline ends came to 13 bases. The CDR3 is CASSPEGRDEQFF. CDR3 DNA sequence: TGTGCCAGCAGCCCGGAGGGCCGTGATGAGCAGTTCTTC.